This is a list of T cell receptor beta chains from one sample in a study of CD8 T cells in ankylosing spondylitis. In TCRdb, the 5' RACE reads were re-called with MiXCR into one record per CDR3 protein. Altogether about 840,000 distinct CDR3 sequences are present, around 11% being singletons, with the ten largest covering less than 0.65%. Sequenced sample: blood, either unsorted or a sorted T cell fraction (not recorded which). These receptors were obtained from a male donor with ankylosing spondylitis. Both conserved end residues are part of each CDR3. The D gene is left open where the match is weak. The size entry is marked missing in some rows and otherwise reads once, few, many or a size class.

NA	few	TRBV20-1	TRBJ2-5	CSARDHGKQETQYF	TGCAGTGCTAGAGATCACGGGAAACAAGAGACCCAGTACTTC
NA	few	TRBV20-1	TRBJ2-5	CSARSVVRSETQYF	TGCAGTGCTAGGTCCGTGGTCCGGTCGGAGACCCAGTACTTC
NA	NA	TRBV10-3	TRBJ1-2	CAISERTAMYNYGYTF	TGTGCCATCAGTGAGCGGACAGCCATGTATAACTATGGCTACACCTTC
NA	many	TRBV9	TRBJ2-7	CASSVGGSAIFWDEQYF	TGTGCCAGCAGCGTAGGGGGGTCGGCAATTTTTTGGGACGAGCAGTACTTC
NA	many	TRBV7-2	TRBJ2-3	CASTSGRPSTDTQYF	TGTGCCAGCACATCCGGGCGGCCCAGCACAGATACGCAGTATTTT
NA	NA	TRBV20-1	TRBJ1-1	CSAKLPGAPNTEAFF	TGCAGTGCTAAACTACCGGGGGCCCCGAACACTGAAGCTTTCTTT
TRBD2	few	TRBV20-1	TRBJ2-1	CSATKLARYNEQFF	TGCAGTGCTACTAAACTAGCGCGCTACAATGAGCAGTTCTTC
NA	NA	TRBV5-1	TRBJ2-1	CASSLGGADEQFF	TGCGCCAGCAGCTTGGGTGGAGCTGATGAGCAGTTCTTC
TRBD1	few	TRBV29-1	TRBJ1-2	CSVSGTGRSLRYGYTF	TGCAGCGTTTCCGGGACAGGGAGGTCTCTTAGGTATGGCTACACCTTC
TRBD2	few	TRBV5-5	TRBJ2-5	CASSPIAGVETQYF	TGTGCCAGCAGCCCGATAGCGGGAGTTGAGACCCAGTACTTC
TRBD2	many	TRBV5-1	TRBJ2-1	CASSLTGTSSYNEQFF	TGCGCCAGCAGCTTAACCGGGACTAGCAGCTACAATGAGCAGTTCTTC
TRBD1	few	TRBV10-3	TRBJ1-2	CAAQGDRDYGYTF	TGTGCCGCGCAGGGGGATCGGGACTATGGCTACACCTTC
NA	NA	TRBV19	TRBJ2-7	CASSDLDRYYEQYF	TGTGCCAGTAGTGATTTGGACAGATACTACGAGCAGTACTTC
NA	NA	TRBV6-1	TRBJ2-2	CATPILAANTGELFF	TGTGCCACCCCTATACTAGCTGCGAACACCGGGGAGCTGTTTTTT
NA	NA	TRBV7-2	TRBJ1-3	CASSLKAIGNTIYF	TGTGCCAGCAGCTTAAAGGCTATTGGAAACACCATATATTTT
NA	many	TRBV20-1	TRBJ1-2	CSARLVNYGYTF	TGCAGTGCTAGACTCGTTAACTATGGCTACACCTTC
TRBD2	few	TRBV20-1	TRBJ2-1	CSAGKTGLAPYSSYNEQFF	TGCAGTGCTGGAAAAACGGGACTAGCGCCATACTCATCCTACAATGAGCAGTTCTTC
NA	NA	TRBV10-3	TRBJ2-7	CAISAASYEQYF	TGTGCCATCAGTGCTGCCTCCTACGAGCAGTACTTC
TRBD2	NA	TRBV27	TRBJ2-1	CASSLLGLAGNNEQFF	TGTGCCAGCAGTTTATTGGGCCTAGCGGGTAACAATGAGCAGTTCTTC
TRBD1	NA	TRBV20-1	TRBJ2-7	CSASDPQRDRGRNEQYF	TGCAGTGCTAGTGACCCCCAGCGGGACAGGGGGAGGAACGAGCAGTACTTC
NA	many	TRBV29-1	TRBJ2-5	CSVETQEETQYF	TGCAGCGTTGAAACACAGGAAGAGACCCAGTACTTC
TRBD1	NA	TRBV20-1	TRBJ1-5	CSARENRGYGNQPQHF	TGCAGTGCTAGGGAGAACAGGGGGTATGGCAATCAGCCCCAGCATTTT
NA	NA	TRBV30	TRBJ1-5	CAWSGGLGQPQHF	TGTGCCTGGAGTGGAGGGCTGGGTCAGCCCCAGCATTTT
NA	NA	TRBV20-1	TRBJ1-2	CSALTAANYGYTF	TGCAGTGCTCTTACAGCGGCTAACTATGGCTACACCTTC
TRBD2	many	TRBV12-3/TRBV12-4	TRBJ2-5	CASKKTGGVATQYF	TGTGCCAGCAAGAAGACGGGGGGGGTGGCGACCCAGTACTTC
TRBD2	NA	TRBV20-1	TRBJ2-5	CSAIGLARETQYF	TGCAGTGCTATTGGACTAGCGAGGGAGACCCAGTACTTC
NA	NA	TRBV7-8	TRBJ2-1	CASSRSFGSRHNEQFF	TGTGCCAGCAGCCGCTCTTTTGGGAGTCGCCACAATGAGCAGTTCTTC
NA	NA	TRBV5-1	TRBJ1-1	CASTPRGMNTEAFF	TGCGCCAGCACTCCACGGGGGATGAACACTGAAGCTTTCTTT
TRBD2	NA	TRBV4-2	TRBJ2-3	CASSRPRAGPTDTQYF	TGTGCCAGCAGCCGACCACGAGCGGGGCCCACAGATACGCAGTATTTT
TRBD1	few	TRBV9	TRBJ2-3	CASSNRDRVHGDTQYF	TGTGCCAGCAGCAACCGGGACAGGGTACATGGAGATACGCAGTATTTT
TRBD1	few	TRBV5-1	TRBJ2-7	CASSMGQSSYEQYF	TGCGCCAGCAGCATGGGACAGAGCTCCTACGAGCAGTACTTC
NA	few	TRBV6-1	TRBJ2-7	CASGWGQRVPYEQYF	TGTGCCAGTGGCTGGGGGCAGCGGGTGCCCTACGAGCAGTACTTC
NA	NA	TRBV6-5	TRBJ2-5	CASSYSKPGTRPWQETQYF	TGTGCCAGCAGTTACTCGAAACCCGGAACAAGGCCGTGGCAAGAGACCCAGTACTTC
NA	many	TRBV29-1	TRBJ1-1	CSVEGLMNTEAFF	TGCAGCGTTGAGGGACTGATGAACACTGAAGCTTTCTTT
TRBD2	NA	TRBV4-1	TRBJ2-1	CASSLRLAGVINEQFF	TGCGCCAGCAGCCTCCGACTAGCGGGGGTGATCAATGAGCAGTTCTTC
NA	few	TRBV10-3	TRBJ2-3	CAISDLLRASTDTQYF	TGTGCCATCAGTGATTTGCTGCGGGCTAGCACAGATACGCAGTATTTT
NA	NA	TRBV5-1	TRBJ2-5	CASSLRLRGETQYF	TGCGCCAGCAGCTTGCGGCTTCGGGGGGAGACCCAGTACTTC
NA	many	TRBV5-1	TRBJ1-6	CASSADFREVSPLHF	TGCGCCAGCAGCGCGGACTTCCGCGAGGTTTCACCCCTCCACTTT
NA	few	TRBV20-1	TRBJ1-5	CSARGVYYQPQHF	TGCAGTGCTAGAGGGGTCTATTATCAGCCCCAGCATTTT
TRBD1	few	TRBV5-1	TRBJ1-1	CASNFLDRGDTEAFF	TGCGCCAGCAACTTCTTAGACAGGGGCGACACTGAAGCTTTCTTT
NA	NA	TRBV5-1	TRBJ1-2	CASRRTDPNYGYTF	TGCGCCAGCAGACGGACGGATCCTAACTATGGCTACACCTTC
TRBD2	few	TRBV28	TRBJ2-3	CASSSLAGVRDTQYF	TGTGCCAGCAGTTCGTTAGCGGGAGTGCGCGATACGCAGTATTTT
TRBD1	few	TRBV6-5	TRBJ1-1	CASSWDRGGNTEAFF	TGTGCCAGCAGTTGGGACAGGGGAGGTAACACTGAAGCTTTCTTT
TRBD1	few	TRBV6-1	TRBJ2-6	CASGLGQGGSGANVLTF	TGTGCCAGCGGCCTGGGACAGGGGGGCTCTGGGGCCAACGTCCTGACTTTC
NA	NA	TRBV6-1	TRBJ2-4	CASSKGPVAKNIQYF	TGTGCCAGCAGCAAGGGCCCCGTAGCCAAAAACATTCAGTACTTC
TRBD1	many	TRBV6-2/TRBV6-3	TRBJ1-1	CASSFSTGEAFF	TGTGCCAGCAGTTTCTCGACAGGGGAAGCTTTCTTT
NA	NA	TRBV5-6	TRBJ2-7	CASSSLKTGAYEQYF	TGTGCCAGCAGCTCCCTGAAGACGGGGGCCTACGAGCAGTACTTC
NA	NA	TRBV12-3/TRBV12-4	TRBJ2-1	CASQDLLQDEQFF	TGTGCCAGCCAGGACCTCCTTCAGGATGAGCAGTTCTTC
NA	NA	TRBV28	TRBJ2-7	CASSLRGAPSGEQYF	TGTGCCAGCAGTTTAAGAGGGGCCCCGTCGGGGGAGCAGTACTTC
TRBD1	few	TRBV3-1	TRBJ1-1	CASSQPGQVRPEAFF	TGTGCCAGCAGCCAACCTGGACAGGTCCGGCCTGAAGCTTTCTTT
NA	few	TRBV15	TRBJ2-2	CATSREGSHPDTNTGELFF	TGTGCCACCAGCAGAGAGGGTTCTCACCCGGATACGAACACCGGGGAGCTGTTTTTT
TRBD1	NA	TRBV27	TRBJ2-3	CASSPMAPRDRVEDTQYF	TGTGCCAGCAGTCCCATGGCCCCCCGGGACAGGGTGGAGGATACGCAGTATTTT
NA	NA	TRBV7-2	TRBJ2-3	CASAWIDTQYF	TGTGCCAGCGCATGGATAGATACGCAGTATTTT
NA	NA	TRBV3-1	TRBJ2-1	CASSGSRRVQFF	TGTGCCAGCAGCGGTTCCAGGAGAGTGCAGTTCTTC
TRBD2	NA	TRBV20-1	TRBJ2-7	CSASRGLAGEQYF	TGCAGTGCTAGTAGGGGACTAGCGGGAGAGCAGTACTTC